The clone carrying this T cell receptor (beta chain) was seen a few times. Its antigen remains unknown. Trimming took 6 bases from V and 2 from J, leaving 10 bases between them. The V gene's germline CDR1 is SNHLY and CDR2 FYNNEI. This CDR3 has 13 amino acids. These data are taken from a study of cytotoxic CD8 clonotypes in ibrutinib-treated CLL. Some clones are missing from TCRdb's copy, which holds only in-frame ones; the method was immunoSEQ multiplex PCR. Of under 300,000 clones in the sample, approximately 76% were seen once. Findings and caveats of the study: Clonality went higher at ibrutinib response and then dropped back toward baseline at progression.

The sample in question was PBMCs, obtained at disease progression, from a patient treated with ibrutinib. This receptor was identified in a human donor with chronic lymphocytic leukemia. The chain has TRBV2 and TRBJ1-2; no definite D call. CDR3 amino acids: CASSPDGNYGYTF. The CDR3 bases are TGTGCCAGCAGCCCAGACGGGAACTATGGCTACACCTTC.